One sample yielded the 16 T cell receptor beta chains listed below, sequenced in a study of blood T cell repertoires in COVID-19. The table came from immunoSEQ multiplex PCR; TCRdb's copy has only in-frame clones and leaves some out. In the table there are roughly 60,000 clones, roughly 88% of which are singletons. The specimen sequenced was peripheral blood. Every receptor here comes from an older woman with acute or convalescent COVID-19.

This clone was counted only a few times. The chain employs TRBV5-1 and TRBJ1-4, with 8 bases fitting TRBD1. V shed 4 bases, J shed 4 bases, and the junction held 3 bases outside the gene matches. Per germline, CDR1 SGHRS and CDR2 YFSETQ. The CDR3 totals 14 residues. DNA of the CDR3: TGCGCCAGCAGCCCACAGGGGGGTAATGAAAAACTGTTTTTT. Translating it yields CASSPQGGNEKLFF.

This clone was seen a few times. The chain links TRBV4-1 to TRBJ1-6; 8 nucleotides agree with TRBD1. V lost 2 bases, J lost 7 bases, and 7 bases stayed unmatched. CDR3 length: 16 residues. CDR1 and CDR2 from the germline V gene are MGHRA and YSYEKL. The DNA for the CDR3 is TGCGCCAGCAGCCAACCTGGACAGGGTAACAATTCACCCCTCCACTTT. Translation: CASSQPGQGNNSPLHF.

The chain couples TRBV9 to TRBJ2-5; TRBD2 matches 13 bases. CDR3 length: 15 amino acids. Germline lookup yields CDR1 SGDLS and CDR2 YYNGEE. Germline trimming cut 4 bases from V and 5 bases from J; bases unmatched to any gene: 5. DNA of the CDR3: TGTGCCAGCAGCCGGGGGACTAGCGGGGCGGAGACCCAGTACTTC. Translation gives CASSRGTSGAETQYF.

This clone was counted between two and nine times. The CDR3, as DNA: TGCGCCAGCAGTACCGGGGGTCAATACGAGCAGTACTTC. It translates to CASSTGGQYEQYF. The chain combines TRBV10-2 with TRBJ2-7; a possible D gene is TRBD2 (6 bases). The germline V gene encodes CDR1 WSHSY and CDR2 SAAADI. V was pared by 5 bases and J by 4 bases, with 12 bases between. CDR3 length: 13 residues.

The chain combines TRBV18 with TRBJ2-1, with D uncertain. The CDR3 covers 14 residues. CDR1 and CDR2 from the germline V gene are KGHSH and LQKENI. V was shortened by 0 bases and J by 9 bases, with 12 bases between the two germline ends. In DNA form, the CDR3 reads TGTGCCAGCTCACCACCGGCTCGGAACAGTGAGCAGTTCTTC. This translates into CASSPPARNSEQFF.

V is TRBV5-1 and J is TRBJ2-7, with 11 nucleotides matching TRBD1. Germline lookup yields CDR1 SGHRS and CDR2 YFSETQ. The CDR3 runs to 16 residues. J was trimmed by 5 bases and V by 0 bases; bases with no gene match: 7. DNA for the CDR3: TGCGCCAGCAGCTTGGATCTGGGACAGGGGGGTGACGAGCAGTACTTC. It specifies CASSLDLGQGGDEQYF.

For this clone: This same CDR3 is encoded by further DNA sequences in the sample. The rearrangement links TRBV3-1 (or the pseudogene TRBV3-2) to TRBJ1-1; no clear D gene. Trimming pared 4 bases from V and 1 base from J, leaving 7 bases between. There are 13 residues in the CDR3. Germline loops: CDR1 LGHDT, CDR2 YNNKEL (reference sequence). Here the CDR3 reads CASSRLENTEAFF. CDR3 sequence (DNA): TGTGCCAGCAGCCGACTTGAGAACACTGAAGCTTTCTTT.

This chain links TRBV6-5 with TRBJ2-3, with D maybe TRBD1 (5 bases). Germline V gives CDR1 MNHEY, CDR2 SVGAGI. This CDR3 is 16 amino acids long. V was pared by 0 bases and J by 3 bases, with 13 bases between. CDR3 DNA: TGTGCCAGCAGTTACTCTGCCAGGGATAGGACAGATACGCAGTATTTT. Amino acids: CASSYSARDRTDTQYF.

This clone was seen a single time. The gene calls are TRBV6-5 and TRBJ1-2; D gene ambiguous. CDR3 length: 13 residues. Trimming cost V 7 bases and J 0 bases, with 9 bases left between them. Germline loops: CDR1 MNHEY, CDR2 SVGAGI. The CDR3, as DNA: TGTGCCAGCACCCTGGGCTCTAACTATGGCTACACCTTC. Its translation: CASTLGSNYGYTF.

V gene TRBV5-5 combines with J gene TRBJ2-7, with TRBD2 matching 12 bases. The CDR3 spans 17 residues. Unmatched junction bases numbered 4, after V lost 0 bases and J lost 0 bases. Germline CDR1 and CDR2: SGHKS and YYEKEE (reference sequence). CDR3 region: CASSLEGLAGHSYEQYF. In DNA, the CDR3 is TGTGCCAGCAGCTTGGAAGGACTAGCGGGGCACTCCTACGAGCAGTACTTC. The entire variable domain, with the rest obtained from reference TRBV5-5 and TRBJ2-7, is as follows: DAGVTQSPTHLIKTRGQQVTLRCSPISGHKSVSWYQQVLGQGPQFIFQYYEKEERGRGNFPDRFSARQFPNYSSELNVNALLLGDSALYLCASSLEGLAGHSYEQYFGPGTRLTVT.

The V call is TRBV3-1 (or the pseudogene TRBV3-2), the J call TRBJ2-2; D remains unclear. Germline CDR1 and CDR2: LGHDT and YNNKEL (reference sequence). The V gene lost 1 base and the J gene lost 2 bases, with 8 bases spanning the gap. This CDR3 contains 15 residues. The CDR3 nucleotides read TGTGCCAGCAGCCAAGGGGCGTTAAACACCGGGGAGCTGTTTTTT. This encodes CASSQGALNTGELFF.

The V and J genes are TRBV7-6 and TRBJ2-7; 11 positions agree with TRBD2. The J segment lost 5 bases and the V segment lost 5 bases, leaving 8 bases of the junction unmatched. Germline values: CDR1 SGHVS, CDR2 FNYEAQ. The CDR3 loop spans 15 amino acids. The chain's CDR3 is CASSPLTSGNHEQYF. The CDR3, as DNA: TGTGCCAGCAGCCCCTTGACTAGCGGGAATCACGAGCAGTACTTC.

The chain joins TRBV10-2 to TRBJ2-3, with D possibly matching TRBD2 (6 bases). Per germline, CDR1 WSHSY and CDR2 SAAADI. This CDR3 spans 15 amino acids. V gave up 2 bases and J gave up 0 bases, with 9 bases separating them. The DNA of the CDR3 is TGCGCCAGCAGTGAGGTCGGGGGTAGCACAGATACGCAGTATTTT. Its translation: CASSEVGGSTDTQYF.

The chain is built from TRBV6-5 and TRBJ2-5; 8 bases are a match to TRBD1. CDR3 length equals 13 residues. V shed 5 bases, J shed 1 base, and the junction held 0 bases outside the gene matches. CDR1 is MNHEY, CDR2 SVGAGI, per germline. The CDR3 sequence: CASSTGGQETQYF. CDR3 nucleotides: TGTGCCAGCAGTACAGGGGGCCAAGAGACCCAGTACTTC.

The rearrangement links TRBV29-1 to TRBJ2-2, with TRBD2 matching 7 bases. The J segment lost 9 bases and the V segment lost 2 bases, leaving 3 bases of the junction unmatched. Germline V gives CDR1 SQVTM, CDR2 ANQGSEA. The CDR3 sequence is 12 residues long. The CDR3 loop reads CSVEKRGRELFF. Here the CDR3 DNA reads TGCAGCGTTGAAAAGCGGGGACGGGAGCTGTTTTTT.

This chain joins TRBV6-5 and TRBJ1-3; tentative D call: TRBD1 (5 bases). CDR3 size: 13 residues. In germline, CDR1 is MNHEY, CDR2 SVGAGI. Trimming took 6 bases from V and 0 from J, leaving 6 bases between them. The chain's CDR3 is CASRTASGNTIYF. The CDR3 DNA reads as TGTGCCAGCAGGACAGCCTCTGGAAACACCATATATTTT.